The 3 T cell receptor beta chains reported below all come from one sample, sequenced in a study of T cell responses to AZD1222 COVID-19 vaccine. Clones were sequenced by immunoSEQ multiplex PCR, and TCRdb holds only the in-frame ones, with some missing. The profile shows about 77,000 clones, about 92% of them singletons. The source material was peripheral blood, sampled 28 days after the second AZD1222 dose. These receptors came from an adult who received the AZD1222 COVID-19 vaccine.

This chain's CDR3 is CASSWGGGDGYTF. CDR3 nucleotide sequence: TGTGCCAGCAGTTGGGGAGGGGGCGATGGCTACACCTTC. This chain joins TRBV6-5 and TRBJ1-2; 7 bases agree with TRBD1. This CDR3 contains 13 residues. The V gene end was trimmed by 4 bases and the J gene end by 6 bases; junction bases not matched to a gene: 5. CDR1 and CDR2 (germline): MNHEY, SVGAGI.

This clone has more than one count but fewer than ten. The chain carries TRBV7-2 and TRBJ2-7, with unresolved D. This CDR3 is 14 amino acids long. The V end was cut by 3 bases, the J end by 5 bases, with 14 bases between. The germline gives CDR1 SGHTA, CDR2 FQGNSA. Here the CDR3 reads CASSFLVRLDEQYF. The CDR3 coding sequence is TGTGCCAGCAGCTTTCTGGTCCGTTTGGACGAGCAGTACTTC.

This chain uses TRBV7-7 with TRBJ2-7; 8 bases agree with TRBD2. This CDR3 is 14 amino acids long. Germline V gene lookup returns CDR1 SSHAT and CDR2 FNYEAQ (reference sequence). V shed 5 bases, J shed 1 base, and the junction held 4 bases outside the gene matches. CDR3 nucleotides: TGTGCCAGCAGCCCACTAGCGGAATCCTACGAGCAGTACTTC. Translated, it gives CASSPLAESYEQYF.